The T cell receptor beta chain described here comes from a study of T cell responses to AZD1222 COVID-19 vaccine. Notes on the study in general: Donor demographics were predominantly white British with a female majority; clonal diversity may be underestimated.

This CDR3 has 16 residues. Trimming at V came to 3 bases and at J to 1 base, leaving 11 bases not matched to a gene. Germline values: CDR1 DFQATT, CDR2 SNEGSKA (reference sequence). Generated by immunoSEQ multiplex PCR, the TCRdb table keeps only in-frame clones and is missing some. The sample contains about 140,000 clones, about nine tenths of which appear only once. This clone was seen a few times. Its antigen remains unknown. The sample in question was peripheral blood, obtained on day 0 of AZD1222 vaccination. The genes are TRBV20-1 and TRBJ1-1; 7 nucleotides align to TRBD1. This TCR derives from an adult in good health. The CDR3 sequence is CSASLARGWTNTEAFF. The CDR3 DNA is TGCAGTGCTAGTTTGGCCAGGGGGTGGACGAACACTGAAGCTTTCTTT.